This TCR beta chain stems from a study of blood T cell repertoires in COVID-19. Study information: The cDNA or gDNA used as material had been derived from T cells, B-cell-depleted T cells, or PBMCs.

Authors' data handling: It was from reference gene primer amplification that nucleated cell counts were estimated. Data came from immunoSEQ multiplex PCR; TCRdb stores just in-frame clones and leaves some out. The DNA was the basis for D and trimming; V, J and clone size are from that table. The sample includes approximately 27,000 clones, 90% to 95% of them seen just once. The V and J ends lost 1 base and 7 bases, in that order; junction bases with no gene match: 2. The CDR3 covers 14 residues. Germline CDR1 and CDR2: SGHKS and YYEKEE (reference sequence). The sequence derives from a human donor with active COVID-19. The donor label of this sample is uncertain. This chain links TRBV5-5 with TRBJ1-6; 7 bases are a match to TRBD1. Sequenced material: peripheral blood. The CDR3 region has the DNA TGTGCCAGCAGCTTGACAGGGGAGAATTCACCCCTCCACTTT. Translation gives CASSLTGENSPLHF.